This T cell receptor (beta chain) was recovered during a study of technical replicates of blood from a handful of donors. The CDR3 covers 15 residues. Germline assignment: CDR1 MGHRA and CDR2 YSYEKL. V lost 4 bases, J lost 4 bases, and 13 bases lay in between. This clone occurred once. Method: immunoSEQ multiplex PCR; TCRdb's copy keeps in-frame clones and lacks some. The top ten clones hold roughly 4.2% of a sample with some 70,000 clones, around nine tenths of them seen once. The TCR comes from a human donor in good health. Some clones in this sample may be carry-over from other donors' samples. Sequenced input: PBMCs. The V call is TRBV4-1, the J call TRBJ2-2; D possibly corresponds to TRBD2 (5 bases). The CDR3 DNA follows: TGCGCCAGCAGCCCCAGTGTTAGCGCCACCGGGGAGCTGTTTTTT. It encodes CASSPSVSATGELFF.